Listed here is a single T cell receptor beta chain. This record belongs to a study of blood T cell repertoires in COVID-19. Study as a whole: Samples representing acute and convalescent COVID-19 were sourced from the United States, Italy and Spain.

From germline, CDR1 is MNHNY and CDR2 SVGAGI (reference sequence). CDR3 length: 15 amino acids. Trimming took 2 bases from V and 6 from J; bases not matched to a gene: 5. The protocol was immunoSEQ multiplex PCR, while the TCRdb copy is restricted to in-frame clones and leaves out a portion. The sample contains 85,000 to 100,000 clones, roughly 72% of which appear only once. V is TRBV6-6 and J is TRBJ1-5; 9 bases are shared with TRBD1. The sequence derives from a woman aged 55 to 70 in a cohort sampled during active or convalescent COVID-19. The sequencing sample was made of peripheral blood. CDR3 amino acids: CASSYAGTGSQPQHF. CDR3 DNA: TGTGCCAGCAGTTACGCCGGGACAGGGAGTCAGCCCCAGCATTTT.